The 25 T cell receptor beta chains below come from one sample, sequenced in a study of CD8+CD57+ T cells in acquired aplastic anemia. It was genomic DNA that served as the template for profiling TCR beta VDJ and CDR3. Each CDR3 protein gets one entry after TCRdb re-called the reads with MiXCR. The sample shows approximately 50,000 distinct CDR3 sequences, around two thirds of them seen only once. Sample: sorted CD4+, CD8+, or CD8+CD57+ T cells (not recorded which) from PBMCs. The receptors come from a human donor in good health, serving as a control.

The rearrangement joins TRBV7-6 to TRBJ2-6, with 9 bases aligning to TRBD1. Unmatched junction bases numbered 7, after V lost 5 bases and J lost 2 bases. This CDR3 is built from 17 residues. Germline CDR1 and CDR2: SGHVS and FNYEAQ. The CDR3 is CASSLGQGQAGANVLTF. The DNA of the CDR3 is TGTGCCAGCAGCCTGGGACAGGGACAGGCTGGGGCCAACGTCCTGACTTTC.

This clonotype is deemed medium-sized. The chain uses TRBV29-1 and TRBJ1-2; a possible D gene is TRBD1 (6 bases). The germline CDR1 and CDR2 sequences are SQVTM and ANQGSEA. This CDR3 has 12 amino acids. The V end lost 3 bases, the J end lost 8 bases, and 13 bases lay between the germline ends. The CDR3 spells CSVELTGGGYTF. Written as DNA, the CDR3 is TGCAGCGTTGAGCTGACAGGCGGAGGCTACACCTTC.

The J gene is TRBJ2-7, the V gene TRBV10-3, with 10 positions matching TRBD1. CDR1 and CDR2 from the germline V gene are ENHRY and SYGVKD. The CDR3 covers 14 residues. Trimming took 9 bases from V and 8 from J; bases not matched to a gene: 13. In DNA form, the CDR3 reads TGTGCCATGGGGGGTCCCGGGACAGGGGACAAGCAGTACTTC. Amino acid sequence: CAMGGPGTGDKQYF.

A note on this clonotype: Mismatch with germline at one junction end may stem from a read error. This chain joins TRBV10-3 and TRBJ1-1; 9 nucleotides match TRBD1. The germline gives CDR1 ENHRY, CDR2 SYGVKD. The CDR3 loop spans 15 amino acids. CDR3 bases: TGTGCCATCAGTGGAAGGACAGGGGTGAACACTGTAGCTTTCTTT. Amino acid sequence: CAISGRTGVNTVAFF.

As to this clonotype: The junction and the germline gene differ at one end; a read error may be behind it. The V and J genes are TRBV5-6 and TRBJ1-1; TRBD1 is a possible D gene (5 bases). In germline, CDR1 is SGHDT, CDR2 YYEEEE. CDR3 size: 13 residues. The CDR3 DNA follows: TGTGCCAGCGGCTTGGGGGGGAACACTGAAGCTTTCTTT. Residues: CASGLGGNTEAFF.

This clonotype was counted a single time. The genes are TRBV5-1 and TRBJ2-3; either TRBD1 or TRBD2 may fit D (5 bases each). V was cut by 2 bases and J by 0 bases, with 10 bases left in between. This CDR3 region has 15 residues. The germline V gene encodes CDR1 SGHRS and CDR2 YFSETQ. The CDR3 DNA reads TGCGCCAGCAGCTTTGGGACGGCAAGCACAGATACGCAGTATTTT. Its translation is CASSFGTASTDTQYF.

This clonotype occurred once. The chain is built from TRBV7-2 and TRBJ2-1; D call uncertain. V lost 3 bases and J lost 9, with 6 bases in between. The CDR3 has 11 residues. Germline V lookup: CDR1 SGHTA, CDR2 FQGNSA. Here the CDR3 reads CASSLWGEQFF. The CDR3 DNA reads TGTGCCAGCAGCTTGTGGGGTGAGCAGTTCTTC.

The chain combines TRBV10-3 with TRBJ1-6, with D possibly being TRBD1 (6 bases). CDR1 and CDR2 from the germline V gene are ENHRY and SYGVKD. The V end lost 5 bases, the J end lost 10 bases, and 12 bases lay between the germline ends. This CDR3 spans 13 amino acids. The CDR3 reads CAISQGRESPLHF. DNA for the CDR3: TGTGCCATCAGTCAGGGGAGAGAGTCACCCCTCCACTTT.

The table lists this clonotype with a few counts. This chain joins TRBV10-3 and TRBJ1-5; D may be TRBD1 (6 bases). This CDR3 is 17 amino acids long. V lost 2 bases and J lost 2, with 16 bases in between. CDR1 is ENHRY and CDR2 is SYGVKD in the germline V gene. The CDR3 sequence is CAISEVTGDVGNQPQHF. CDR3 in DNA: TGTGCCATCAGTGAGGTGACAGGAGATGTGGGCAATCAGCCCCAGCATTTT.

Regarding this clonotype: At one end the junction does not follow the germline gene, possibly because of a read error. The genes are TRBV11-1 and TRBJ2-3; TRBD1 might be the D (7 bases). Germline V gene data show CDR1 as SGHAT and CDR2 as FQDESV (reference sequence). The length of the CDR3 is 17 residues. The CDR3 loop reads CASSVAQQGRISDTQYF. The CDR3 nucleotides are TGTGCCAGCAGCGTAGCTCAACAGGGGAGGATTTCAGATACGCAGTATTTT. The whole variable domain, filled in from reference TRBV11-1 and TRBJ2-3, reads EAEVAQSPRYKITEKSQAVAFWCDPISGHATLYWYRQILGQGPELLVQFQDESVVDDSQLPKDRFSAERLKGVDSTLKIQPAELGDSAMYLCASSVAQQGRISDTQYFGPGTRLTVL.

This chain connects TRBV19 to TRBJ2-7, with TRBD2 identical over 9 bases. Unmatched junction bases numbered 2, after V lost 3 bases and J lost 5 bases. This CDR3 has 13 residues. CDR1 LNHDA and CDR2 SQIVND come from the germline V gene (reference sequence). Here the CDR3 DNA reads TGTGCCAGTAGTATCGGCGGGAGGGACGAGCAGTACTTC. Translated, it gives CASSIGGRDEQYF.

The chain links TRBV2 to TRBJ2-7; 11 bases align to TRBD1. This CDR3 has 14 amino acids. Trimming took 8 bases from V and 3 from J; bases not matched to a gene: 6. CDR1 is SNHLY and CDR2 is FYNNEI in the germline V gene. The CDR3 DNA reads as TGTGCCAGCGAGACCGGGACAGGGGGCTACGAGCAGTACTTC. It is translated as CASETGTGGYEQYF.

V gene TRBV5-1 combines with J gene TRBJ2-3, with D perhaps TRBD1 or TRBD2 (5 bases each). The CDR3 totals 15 residues. Trimming removed 0 bases at V and 6 bases at J, with 14 bases between. Germline V gene sequence: CDR1 SGHRS, CDR2 YFSETQ. The CDR3 nucleotides are TGCGCCAGCAGCTTGGTAGGGACGCCCTTCGATACGCAGTATTTT. It encodes CASSLVGTPFDTQYF.

This sequence joins TRBV15 and TRBJ2-7; D call uncertain. Trimming removed 0 bases from V and 3 bases from J, with 12 bases in between. Looked up from germline, CDR1 is LNHNV and CDR2 is YYDKDF (reference sequence). The CDR3 is made up of 15 amino acids. The CDR3, as DNA: TGTGCCACCAGCAGAGACAGTCAGACGGTCTACGAGCAGTACTTC. Its translation is CATSRDSQTVYEQYF. Using reference TRBV15 and TRBJ2-7 for the parts outside the CDR3, the full variable domain is DAMVIQNPRYQVTQFGKPVTLSCSQTLNHNVMYWYQQKSSQAPKLLFHYYDKDFNNEADTPDNFQSRRPNTSFCFLDIRSPGLGDTAMYLCATSRDSQTVYEQYFGPGTRLTVT.

The chain couples TRBV15 to TRBJ1-5; D call uncertain. CDR3 length: 14 amino acids. From germline, CDR1 is LNHNV and CDR2 YYDKDF (reference sequence). V gave up 0 bases and J gave up 2 bases, with 5 bases separating them. Here the CDR3 DNA reads TGTGCCACCAGCAGAGATAGGGGCAATCAGCCCCAGCATTTT. Translation gives CATSRDRGNQPQHF.

The J gene is TRBJ2-7, the V gene TRBV15; 7 bases fit TRBD1. The V segment lost 3 bases and the J segment 5 bases; nucleotides outside the gene matches: 7. Germline values: CDR1 LNHNV, CDR2 YYDKDF (reference sequence). This CDR3 spans 14 amino acids. This CDR3 reads CATSRTGMMNEQYF. CDR3 sequence (DNA): TGTGCCACCAGCAGGACAGGGATGATGAACGAGCAGTACTTC.

The chain's CDR3 is CATSDGGQILSGYTF. The CDR3 coding sequence is TGTGCCACCAGTGATGGAGGACAGATACTTTCTGGCTACACCTTC. The V gene is TRBV24-1, the J gene TRBJ1-2; the D gene is possibly TRBD1 (6 bases). There are 15 residues in the CDR3. CDR1 KGHDR and CDR2 SFDVKD come from the germline V gene. Trimming removed 3 bases from V and 7 bases from J, with 17 bases in between.

Remarks on this clonotype: The germline gene is not matched at one end of the junction; a read error may be the cause. V usage is TRBV7-9 and J usage is TRBJ2-5, with TRBD2 matching over 9 bases. There are 16 residues in the CDR3. Germline V gene sequence: CDR1 SEHNR, CDR2 FQNEAQ (reference sequence). The CDR3 sequence: CASSIAGSGGQETQYF. CDR3 nucleotides: TGTGCCAGCAGCATAGCGGGTAGCGGGGGCCAAGAGACCCAGTACTTC.

The chain uses TRBV10-1 and TRBJ1-1, with TRBD1 as a possible D gene (5 bases). Germline-derived CDR1 and CDR2 are WNHNN and SYGVQD (reference sequence). The CDR3 totals 12 residues. Trimming removed 3 bases at V and 10 bases at J, with 12 bases between. Here the CDR3 reads CASSDHMRGAFF. The CDR3 DNA sequence: TGCGCCAGCAGTGATCACATGAGGGGAGCTTTCTTT.

The rearrangement links TRBV5-1 to TRBJ2-1; tentative D call: TRBD2 (5 bases). V lost 1 base to trimming and J lost 0 bases, with 8 bases between them. This CDR3 has 15 amino acids. Per germline, CDR1 SGHRS and CDR2 YFSETQ. The CDR3 loop is CASSLFEGSYNEQFF. The CDR3 coding sequence is TGCGCCAGCAGCTTGTTCGAGGGCTCCTACAATGAGCAGTTCTTC.

This chain connects TRBV7-6 to TRBJ1-2; 8 bases align to TRBD1. The V gene end was trimmed by 1 base and the J gene end by 6 bases; junction bases not matched to a gene: 4. Germline V gene data show CDR1 as SGHVS and CDR2 as FNYEAQ. The CDR3 loop spans 14 amino acids. The CDR3 sequence: CASSLGPGGDGYTF. CDR3 nucleotides: TGTGCCAGCAGCTTAGGGCCAGGGGGCGATGGCTACACCTTC.

The V gene is TRBV9, the J gene TRBJ1-6; 7 bases match TRBD1. Germline V gene lookup returns CDR1 SGDLS and CDR2 YYNGEE. There are 17 residues in the CDR3. Trimming cost V 0 bases and J 7 bases; bases outside gene matches: 10. This CDR3 is CASSVATAGQANSPLHF. DNA of the CDR3: TGTGCCAGCAGCGTAGCGACCGCAGGACAGGCGAATTCACCCCTCCACTTT.

The chain links TRBV4-3 to TRBJ1-1; TRBD1 might be the D (5 bases). The CDR3 loop spans 13 amino acids. Germline V gene sequence: CDR1 LGHNA, CDR2 YSLEER. Trimming took 0 bases from V and 3 from J, leaving 5 bases between them. The CDR3 DNA is TGCGCCAGCAGCCAAGACAGGGACACTGAAGCTTTCTTT. Its translation is CASSQDRDTEAFF.

This chain uses TRBV29-1 with TRBJ1-1; D is unclear. Between the trimmed V and J ends, which lost 6 bases and 0 bases, there was a span of 14 bases. This CDR3 has 14 residues. Germline lookup yields CDR1 SQVTM and CDR2 ANQGSEA. CDR3 amino acids: CSVAKEGLNTEAFF. The DNA for the CDR3 is TGCAGCGTGGCCAAGGAGGGTTTGAACACTGAAGCTTTCTTT.

V is TRBV25-1 and J is TRBJ1-1; D is ambiguous. The CDR3 extends over 12 amino acids. The germline V gene has CDR1 MGHDK and CDR2 SYGVNS. Trimming took 6 bases from V and 6 from J, leaving 11 bases between them. The CDR3 sequence is CASRGRVAEAFF. The DNA for the CDR3 is TGTGCCAGCAGAGGAAGGGTAGCTGAAGCTTTCTTT.